These T cell receptor beta chains were read from a single sample in a study of blood T cell repertoires in COVID-19. Data came from immunoSEQ multiplex PCR; TCRdb stores just in-frame clones and leaves some out. Among approximately 110,000 clones listed, roughly 84% were seen once. What was sequenced was peripheral blood. Source of these receptors: a woman aged 45-59 years with acute or convalescent COVID-19. CDR3s include the opening cysteine and the closing phenylalanine or tryptophan. The D gene is left open where the match is weak. Rows may omit the clone size; those that give it use once, few, many or a size class.

TRBJ1-3	NA	NA	TRBV15	CATRGGVSGNTIYF	TGTGCCACCAGGGGAGGAGTATCTGGAAACACCATATATTTT
TRBJ2-4	NA	NA	TRBV2	CASSDPSNIQYF	TGTGCCAGCAGTGACCCCTCAAACATTCAGTACTTC
TRBJ1-1	NA	NA	TRBV6-4	CASSEVRGTEAFF	TGTGCCAGCAGTGAGGTAAGAGGCACTGAAGCTTTCTTT
TRBJ2-7	NA	TRBD1	TRBV6-5	CASRGDRGYEQYF	TGTGCCAGCAGAGGGGACAGGGGATACGAGCAGTACTTC
TRBJ2-1	NA	NA	TRBV5-1	CASSGGQGGNEQFF	TGCGCCAGCAGCGGAGGACAGGGAGGGAATGAGCAGTTCTTC
TRBJ1-3	NA	TRBD1	TRBV5-1	CASSPGQVSSGNTIYF	TGCGCCAGCAGCCCTGGACAGGTATCCTCTGGAAACACCATATATTTT
TRBJ1-4	NA	TRBD1	TRBV6-9	CANFDSGGTNEKLFF	TGTGCCAACTTTGATTCAGGGGGAACTAATGAAAAACTGTTTTTT
TRBJ2-1	NA	TRBD2	TRBV27	CASSFPSGGDNEQFF	TGTGCCAGCAGTTTCCCCAGCGGGGGGGACAATGAGCAGTTCTTC
TRBJ2-7	NA	NA	TRBV30	CAWSVTGTQYF	TGTGCCTGGAGTGTCACAGGCACACAGTACTTC
TRBJ1-3	NA	TRBD1	TRBV5-6	CASSPGGFFGSGNTIYF	TGTGCCAGCAGCCCAGGGGGCTTTTTCGGCTCTGGAAACACCATATATTTT
TRBJ1-2	NA	NA	TRBV20-1	CSAPLDYGYTF	TGCAGTGCTCCCCTTGACTATGGCTACACCTTC
TRBJ1-1	NA	NA	TRBV6-5	CASSSGAGRTRGAFF	TGTGCCAGCAGTTCAGGGGCCGGACGTACCCGAGGGGCTTTCTTT
TRBJ2-7	NA	TRBD1	TRBV5-6	CASSWDSAYEQYF	TGTGCCAGCAGCTGGGACAGCGCCTACGAGCAGTACTTC
TRBJ1-5	once	NA	TRBV11-2	CASSPDRNSNQPQHF	TGTGCCAGCAGCCCCGACAGGAATAGCAATCAGCCCCAGCATTTT
TRBJ2-3	NA	NA	TRBV6-6	CASSPYKTSSGTLKADTQYF	TGTGCCAGCAGCCCGTATAAGACTAGTTCGGGCACCCTTAAAGCAGATACGCAGTATTTT
TRBJ1-1	few	NA	TRBV25-1	CASMRGGLTEAFF	TGTGCCAGCATGCGGGGTGGGTTGACTGAAGCTTTCTTT
TRBJ1-2	NA	TRBD1	TRBV5-4	CASSLGSGGQGRYGYTF	TGTGCCAGCAGCTTGGGGAGTGGTGGACAGGGACGCTATGGCTACACCTTC
TRBJ1-2	once	NA	TRBV28	CASSYEGSGGGYTF	TGTGCCAGCAGTTACGAGGGAAGCGGCGGTGGCTACACCTTC
TRBJ1-2	NA	NA	TRBV18	CASSPATRDGYTF	TGTGCCAGCTCACCAGCTACCAGGGATGGCTACACCTTC
TRBJ2-1	NA	TRBD1	TRBV2	CASSRQGQEQFF	TGTGCCAGCAGCCGACAGGGCCAAGAGCAGTTCTTC
TRBJ1-5	NA	NA	TRBV21-1	CASSSRDNVSNQPQHF	TGTGCCAGCAGCTCCCGGGACAACGTATCGAATCAGCCCCAGCATTTT
TRBJ2-7	NA	TRBD1	TRBV10-3	CAIRSGTGASVEYF	TGTGCCATCAGATCCGGGACAGGAGCCTCGGTAGAGTACTTC
TRBJ1-2	few	TRBD1	TRBV28	CASRLQGGKGYTF	TGTGCCAGCAGGCTACAGGGGGGAAAAGGCTACACCTTC
TRBJ2-7	NA	NA	TRBV20-1	CSASAGYEQYF	TGCAGTGCTAGTGCGGGGTACGAGCAGTACTTC
TRBJ1-4	few	NA	TRBV6-5	CASSPGAANEKLFF	TGTGCCAGCAGTCCAGGGGCGGCTAATGAAAAACTGTTTTTT
TRBJ1-5	NA	NA	TRBV18	CASSPMGAPSGPQHF	TGTGCCAGCTCACCAATGGGGGCACCCTCGGGGCCCCAGCATTTT
TRBJ1-1	NA	NA	TRBV28	CASRPQQGFEAFF	TGTGCCAGCAGACCCCAACAGGGATTTGAAGCTTTCTTT
TRBJ2-7	NA	TRBD1	TRBV6-5	CASSLRQGEQYF	TGTGCCAGCAGCCTTAGACAGGGCGAGCAGTACTTC
TRBJ1-6	NA	NA	TRBV19	CASSIWAGNSPLHF	TGTGCCAGTAGTATTTGGGCAGGGAATTCACCCCTCCACTTT
TRBJ2-3	NA	TRBD1	TRBV11-3	CASSHRGRRTDTQYF	TGTGCCAGCAGCCACAGGGGGAGACGCACAGATACGCAGTATTTT
TRBJ2-5	once	NA	TRBV6-2/TRBV6-3	CASSSSGLPRSYF	TGTGCCAGCAGTTCCTCGGGACTTCCCCGGTCTTACTTC
TRBJ1-1	NA	NA	TRBV6-6	CASSIEIVRNTEAFF	TGTGCCAGCAGCATAGAGATTGTCCGGAACACTGAAGCTTTCTTT
TRBJ1-1	NA	NA	TRBV7-8	CASSLEGRGFTEAFF	TGTGCCAGCAGCCTAGAGGGAAGGGGTTTCACTGAAGCTTTCTTT
TRBJ2-5	NA	NA	TRBV19	CASSSRVYQETQYF	TGTGCCAGTAGTAGCCGGGTGTACCAAGAGACCCAGTACTTC
TRBJ2-3	NA	NA	TRBV2	CASAGTVSPDTQYF	TGTGCCAGCGCGGGGACAGTGTCCCCAGATACGCAGTATTTT
TRBJ1-5	NA	TRBD1	TRBV11-2	CASSRGTASNQPQHF	TGTGCCAGCAGCCGCGGGACAGCTAGCAATCAGCCCCAGCATTTT
TRBJ1-1	NA	TRBD1	TRBV18	CASSPQNRQGMNTEAFF	TGTGCCAGCTCACCACAGAACAGACAGGGTATGAACACTGAAGCTTTCTTT
TRBJ1-6	few	NA	TRBV25-1	CASSRNRAQNSPLHF	TGTGCCAGCAGTCGGAACAGAGCTCAAAATTCACCCCTCCACTTT
TRBJ1-1	NA	NA	TRBV2	CASSPYSLRTEAFF	TGTGCCAGCAGTCCTTACTCCTTACGGACTGAAGCTTTCTTT
TRBJ1-4	NA	TRBD1	TRBV19	CASSIGRGPEKLFF	TGTGCCAGTAGTATCGGCAGGGGGCCTGAAAAACTGTTTTTT
TRBJ1-1	few	NA	TRBV5-1	CASSLLGVNTEAFF	TGCGCCAGCAGCTTGTTGGGAGTGAACACTGAAGCTTTCTTT
TRBJ1-2	NA	NA	TRBV11-2	CASSLSLGSGYTF	TGTGCCAGCAGCTTAAGCTTGGGGAGTGGCTACACCTTC
TRBJ2-3	NA	NA	TRBV7-2	CASRSPTSLGGFPLDTQYF	TGTGCCAGCAGGTCTCCGACTAGTTTAGGCGGATTCCCGTTGGATACGCAGTATTTT
TRBJ2-2	NA	NA	TRBV2	CASTPFGSNTGELFF	TGTGCCAGCACGCCGTTCGGGTCTAACACCGGGGAGCTGTTTTTT
TRBJ1-1	NA	NA	TRBV12-3/TRBV12-4	CASSSGRTEAFF	TGTGCCAGCAGTTCCGGGAGGACTGAAGCTTTCTTT
TRBJ2-3	once	NA	TRBV5-6	CASSPPWGGGTDTQYF	TGTGCCAGCAGCCCACCTTGGGGGGGCGGTACAGATACGCAGTATTTT
TRBJ2-7	NA	NA	TRBV2	CASSAIYLYF	TGTGCCAGCAGCGCCATCTACCTTTATTTC
TRBJ1-1	NA	NA	TRBV12-3/TRBV12-4	CASSFRGYTEAFF	TGTGCCAGCAGTTTTAGGGGGTACACTGAAGCTTTCTTT
TRBJ1-4	NA	NA	TRBV11-2	CASSLGSGSNEKLFF	TGTGCCAGCAGCCTAGGGTCAGGGTCTAATGAAAAACTGTTTTTT